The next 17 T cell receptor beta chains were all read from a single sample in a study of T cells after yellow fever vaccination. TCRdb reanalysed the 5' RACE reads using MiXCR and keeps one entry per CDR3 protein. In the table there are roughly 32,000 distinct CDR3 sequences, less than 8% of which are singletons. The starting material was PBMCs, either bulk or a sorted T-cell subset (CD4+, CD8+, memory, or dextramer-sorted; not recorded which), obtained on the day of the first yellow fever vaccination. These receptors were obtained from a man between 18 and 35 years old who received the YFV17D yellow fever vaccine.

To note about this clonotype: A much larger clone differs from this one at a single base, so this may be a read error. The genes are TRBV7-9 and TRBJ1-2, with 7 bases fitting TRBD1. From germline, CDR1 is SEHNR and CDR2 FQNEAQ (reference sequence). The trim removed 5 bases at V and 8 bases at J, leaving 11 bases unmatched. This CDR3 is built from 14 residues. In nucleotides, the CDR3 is TGTGCCAGCAGCCCTACCGGGACAGTGGACGGCTACACCTTC. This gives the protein CASSPTGTVDGYTF. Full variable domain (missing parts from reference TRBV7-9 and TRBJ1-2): DTGVSQNPRHKITKRGQNVTFRCDPISEHNRLYWYRQTLGQGPEFLTYFQNEAQLEKSRLLSDRFSAERPKGSFSTLEIQRTEQGDSAMYLCASSPTGTVDGYTFGSGTRLTVV.

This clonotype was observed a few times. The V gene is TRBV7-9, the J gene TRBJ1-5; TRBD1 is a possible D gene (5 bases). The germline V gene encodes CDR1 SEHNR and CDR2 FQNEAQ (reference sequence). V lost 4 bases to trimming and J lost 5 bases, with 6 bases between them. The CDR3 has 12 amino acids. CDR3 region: CASSSGYQPQHF. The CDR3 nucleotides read TGTGCCAGCAGCTCAGGGTATCAGCCCCAGCATTTT.

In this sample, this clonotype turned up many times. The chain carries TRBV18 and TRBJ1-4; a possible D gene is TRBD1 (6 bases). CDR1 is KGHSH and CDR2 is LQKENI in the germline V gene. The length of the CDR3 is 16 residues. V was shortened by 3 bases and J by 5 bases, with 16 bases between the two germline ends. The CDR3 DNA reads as TGTGCCAGCTCACCGCCCCCGGGGGCCTCAAATGAAAAACTGTTTTTT. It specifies CASSPPPGASNEKLFF.

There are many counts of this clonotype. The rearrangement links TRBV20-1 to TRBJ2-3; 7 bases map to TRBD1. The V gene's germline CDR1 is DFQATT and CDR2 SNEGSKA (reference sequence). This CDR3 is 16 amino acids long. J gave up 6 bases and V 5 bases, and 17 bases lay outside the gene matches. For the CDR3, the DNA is TGCAGTGCTCCTCTCAAGACAGGGACCACACAGGATACGCAGTATTTT. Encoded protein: CSAPLKTGTTQDTQYF.

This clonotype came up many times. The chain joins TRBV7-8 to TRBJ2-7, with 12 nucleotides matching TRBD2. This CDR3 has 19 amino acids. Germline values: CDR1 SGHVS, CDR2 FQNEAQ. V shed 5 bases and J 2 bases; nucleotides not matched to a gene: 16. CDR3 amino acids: CASSPPIRASGGATYEQYF. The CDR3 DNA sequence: TGTGCCAGCAGCCCCCCTATAAGGGCTAGCGGGGGGGCAACCTACGAGCAGTACTTC.

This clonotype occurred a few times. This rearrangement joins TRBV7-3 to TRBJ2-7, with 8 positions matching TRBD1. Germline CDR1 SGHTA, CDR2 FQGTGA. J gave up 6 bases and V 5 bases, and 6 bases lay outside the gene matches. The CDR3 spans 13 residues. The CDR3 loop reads CASSAQGGSEQYF. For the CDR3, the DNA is TGTGCCAGCAGCGCACAGGGGGGAAGCGAGCAGTACTTC. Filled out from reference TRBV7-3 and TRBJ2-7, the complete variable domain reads GAGVSQTPSNKVTEKGKYVELRCDPISGHTALYWYRQSLGQGPEFLIYFQGTGAADDSGLPNDRFFAVRPEGSVSTLKIQRTERGDSAVYLCASSAQGGSEQYFGPGTRLTVT.

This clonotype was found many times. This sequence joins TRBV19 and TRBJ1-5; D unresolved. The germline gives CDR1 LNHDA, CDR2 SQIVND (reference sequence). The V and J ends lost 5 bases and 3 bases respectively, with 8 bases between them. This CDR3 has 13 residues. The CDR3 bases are TGTGCCAGTAGTCGAATGATCAATCAGCCCCAGCATTTT. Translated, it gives CASSRMINQPQHF. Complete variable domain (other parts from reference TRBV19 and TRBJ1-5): DGGITQSPKYLFRKEGQNVTLSCEQNLNHDAMYWYRQDPGQGLRLIYYSQIVNDFQKGDIAEGYSVSREKKESFPLTVTSAQKNPTAFYLCASSRMINQPQHFGDGTRLSIL.

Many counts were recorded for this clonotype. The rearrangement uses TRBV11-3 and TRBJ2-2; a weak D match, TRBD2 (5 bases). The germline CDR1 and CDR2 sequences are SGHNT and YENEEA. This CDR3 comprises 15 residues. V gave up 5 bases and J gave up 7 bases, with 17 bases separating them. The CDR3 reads CASSPSPRAGGELFF. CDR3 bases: TGTGCCAGCAGCCCCTCCCCGAGGGCCGGCGGGGAGCTGTTTTTT. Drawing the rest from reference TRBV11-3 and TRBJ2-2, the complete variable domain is EAGVVQSPRYKIIEKKQPVAFWCNPISGHNTLYWYLQNLGQGPELLIRYENEEAVDDSQLPKDRFSAERLKGVDSTLKIQPAELGDSAVYLCASSPSPRAGGELFFGEGSRLTVL.

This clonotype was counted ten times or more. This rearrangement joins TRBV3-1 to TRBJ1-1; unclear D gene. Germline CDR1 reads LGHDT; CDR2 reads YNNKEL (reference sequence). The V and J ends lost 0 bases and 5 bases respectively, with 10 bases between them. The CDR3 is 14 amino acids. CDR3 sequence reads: CASSQDQLATEAFF. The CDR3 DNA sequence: TGTGCCAGCAGCCAAGATCAACTGGCAACTGAAGCTTTCTTT.

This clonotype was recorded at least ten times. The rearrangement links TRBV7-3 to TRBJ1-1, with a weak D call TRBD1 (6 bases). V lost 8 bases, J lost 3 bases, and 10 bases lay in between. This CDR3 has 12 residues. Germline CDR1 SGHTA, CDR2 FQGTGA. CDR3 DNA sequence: TGTGCCAGCTCGGGACACTACACTGAAGCTTTCTTT. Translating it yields CASSGHYTEAFF.

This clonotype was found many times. The CDR3 protein is CASSLTQGGTDGYTF. Here the CDR3 DNA reads TGTGCCAGCAGCTTAACTCAAGGGGGCACGGATGGCTACACCTTC. The chain joins TRBV7-9 to TRBJ1-2; 7 positions match TRBD1. CDR1 and CDR2 from the germline V gene are SEHNR and FQNEAQ (reference sequence). This CDR3 spans 15 amino acids. Trimming at V came to 2 bases and at J to 6 bases, leaving 9 bases not matched to a gene. The variable domain in full, with the rest retrieved from reference TRBV7-9 and TRBJ1-2, is DTGVSQNPRHKITKRGQNVTFRCDPISEHNRLYWYRQTLGQGPEFLTYFQNEAQLEKSRLLSDRFSAERPKGSFSTLEIQRTEQGDSAMYLCASSLTQGGTDGYTFGSGTRLTVV.

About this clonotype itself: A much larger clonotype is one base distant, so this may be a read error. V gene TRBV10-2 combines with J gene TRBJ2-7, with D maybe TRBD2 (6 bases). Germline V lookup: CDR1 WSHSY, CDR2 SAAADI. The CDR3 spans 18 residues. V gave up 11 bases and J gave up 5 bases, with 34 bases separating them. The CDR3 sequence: CARTGRSLRGIIRNEQYF. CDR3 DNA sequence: TGCGCCCGCACTGGCCGATCCCTCCGGGGGATCATTCGAAACGAGCAGTACTTC.

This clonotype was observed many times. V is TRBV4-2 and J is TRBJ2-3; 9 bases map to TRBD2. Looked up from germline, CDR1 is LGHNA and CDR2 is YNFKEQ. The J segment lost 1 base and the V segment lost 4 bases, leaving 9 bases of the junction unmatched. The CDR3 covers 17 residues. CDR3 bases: TGTGCCAGCAGCCTGGGCCGCGGGGGGGCGGGCACAGATACGCAGTATTTT. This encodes CASSLGRGGAGTDTQYF.

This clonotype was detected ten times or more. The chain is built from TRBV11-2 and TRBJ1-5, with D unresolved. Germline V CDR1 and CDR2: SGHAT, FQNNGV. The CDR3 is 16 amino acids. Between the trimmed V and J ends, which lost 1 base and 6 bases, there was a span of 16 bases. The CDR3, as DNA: TGTGCCAGCAGCTTAGGCAGCTCGGCCCACGGTCAGCCCCAGCATTTT. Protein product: CASSLGSSAHGQPQHF.

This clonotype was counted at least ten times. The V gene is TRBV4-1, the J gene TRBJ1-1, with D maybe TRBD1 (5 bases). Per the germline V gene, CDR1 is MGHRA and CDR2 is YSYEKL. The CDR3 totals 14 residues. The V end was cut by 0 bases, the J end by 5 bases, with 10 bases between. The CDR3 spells CASSQEWGETEAFF. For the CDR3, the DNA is TGCGCCAGCAGCCAAGAATGGGGGGAGACTGAAGCTTTCTTT.

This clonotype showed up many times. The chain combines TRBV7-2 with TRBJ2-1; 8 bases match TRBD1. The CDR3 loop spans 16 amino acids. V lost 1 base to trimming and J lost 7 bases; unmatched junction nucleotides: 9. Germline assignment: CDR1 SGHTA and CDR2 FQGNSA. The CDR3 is CASSLDRRGLGNEQFF. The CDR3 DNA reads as TGTGCCAGCAGCTTAGATCGCAGGGGGCTAGGGAATGAGCAGTTCTTC.

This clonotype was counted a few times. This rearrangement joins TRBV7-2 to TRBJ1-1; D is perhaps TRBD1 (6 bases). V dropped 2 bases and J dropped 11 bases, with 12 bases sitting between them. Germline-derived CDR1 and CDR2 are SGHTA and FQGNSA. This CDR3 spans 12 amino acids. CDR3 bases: TGTGCCAGCAGCTTAAATCACAGGGCTGCTTTCTTT. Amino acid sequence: CASSLNHRAAFF.